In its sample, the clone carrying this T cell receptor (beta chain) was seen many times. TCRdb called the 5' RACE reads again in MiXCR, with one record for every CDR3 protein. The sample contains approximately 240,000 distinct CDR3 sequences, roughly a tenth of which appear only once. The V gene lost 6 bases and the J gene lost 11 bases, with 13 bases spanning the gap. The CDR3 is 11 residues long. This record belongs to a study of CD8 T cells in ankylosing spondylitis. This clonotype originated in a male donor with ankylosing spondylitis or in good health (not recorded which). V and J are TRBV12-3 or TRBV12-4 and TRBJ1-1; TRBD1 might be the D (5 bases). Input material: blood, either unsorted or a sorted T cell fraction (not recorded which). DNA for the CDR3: TGTGCCAGCAGCCCCGGAGGGGTGGCTTTCTTT. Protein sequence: CASSPGGVAFF.